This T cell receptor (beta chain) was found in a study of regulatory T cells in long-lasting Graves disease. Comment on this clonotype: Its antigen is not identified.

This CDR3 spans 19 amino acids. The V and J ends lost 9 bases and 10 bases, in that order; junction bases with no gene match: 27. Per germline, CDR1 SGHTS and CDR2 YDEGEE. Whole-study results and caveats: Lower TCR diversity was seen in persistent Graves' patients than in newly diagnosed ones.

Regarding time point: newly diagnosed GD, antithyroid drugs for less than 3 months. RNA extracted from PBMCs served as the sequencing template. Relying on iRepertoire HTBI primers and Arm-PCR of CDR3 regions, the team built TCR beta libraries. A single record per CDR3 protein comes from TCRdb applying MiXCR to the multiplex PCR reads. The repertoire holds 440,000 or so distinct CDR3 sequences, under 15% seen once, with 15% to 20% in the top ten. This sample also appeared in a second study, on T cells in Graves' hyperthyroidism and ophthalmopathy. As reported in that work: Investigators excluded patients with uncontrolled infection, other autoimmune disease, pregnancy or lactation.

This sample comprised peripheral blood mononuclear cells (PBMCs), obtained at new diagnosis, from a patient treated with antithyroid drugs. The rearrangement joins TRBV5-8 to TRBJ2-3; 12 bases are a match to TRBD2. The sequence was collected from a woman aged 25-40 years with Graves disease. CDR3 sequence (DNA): TGTGCCACCCGCGGTCGGACTAGCGGGACCGGAAGGGGTTTTATCGCGCAGTATTTT. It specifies CATRGRTSGTGRGFIAQYF.